Only a few counts were recorded for the clone carrying this TCR beta chain. Its antigen is not identified. These data belong to a study of identical twins. Each CDR3 protein gets one entry after TCRdb re-called the 5' RACE reads with MiXCR. The sample lists roughly 200,000 distinct CDR3 sequences, less than 8% occurring once. Overall study findings and caveats: Excess sharing by twins proved weaker in beta out-of-frame sequences. The study found excess low generation probability among twin-shared out-of-frame alpha sequences. It was out-of-frame TCR alpha sharing in monozygotic twins that models underestimated.

There are 16 residues in the CDR3. Trimming removed 6 bases from V and 4 bases from J, with 19 bases in between. Per the germline V gene, CDR1 is SNHLY and CDR2 is FYNNEI. This sample also appeared in a second study, on yellow fever vaccine responses in identical twins.

Sample: memory (CD45RO+) T cells sorted from blood. J is TRBJ1-5 and V is TRBV2; a weak D match, TRBD1 (5 bases). This receptor was taken from a woman in her late teens or twenties in good health. CDR3 residues: CASSLNRFRENQPQHF. Here the CDR3 DNA reads TGTGCCAGCAGCCTCAACAGGTTTAGGGAGAATCAGCCCCAGCATTTT. The full variable domain, rest sourced from reference TRBV2 and TRBJ1-5, is EPEVTQTPSHQVTQMGQEVILRCVPISNHLYFYWYRQILGQKVEFLVSFYNNEISEKSEIFDDQFSVERPDGSNFTLKIRSTKLEDSAMYFCASSLNRFRENQPQHFGDGTRLSIL.